This T cell receptor beta chain came from a study of blood T cell repertoires in COVID-19. Study background: In each case, the material was cDNA or gDNA derived from T cells, B-cell-depleted T cells, or PBMCs.

Germline CDR1 and CDR2: SGHNT and YENEEA. The V segment lost 1 base and the J segment 9 bases; nucleotides outside the gene matches: 4. This CDR3 contains 15 residues. Assignment of participants to cohorts was predicated upon participant-reported clinical history. Exposed volunteers were people who met a COVID-19 case within 2 weeks before study entry. This clone was observed a single time. Original processing notes: Counts of nucleated cells, estimated from reference gene primer amplification, were obtained. TCRdb's table, derived via immunoSEQ multiplex PCR, lists solely in-frame clones and lacks some. V, J and clone size are those of that table, while D and trimming were read from the DNA. The data show 360,000 or so clones, with around nine tenths seen just once and around 0.92% held by the top ten.

The sequencing sample was made of PBMCs or T cells enriched from blood (not recorded which). V usage is TRBV11-3 and J usage is TRBJ2-1, with TRBD2 matching 12 bases. The TCR sequence derives from a woman aged 30 to 39 who had been exposed to COVID-19. CDR3 in amino acids: CASSLGLAGVREQFF. Here the CDR3 DNA reads TGTGCCAGCAGCTTAGGACTAGCGGGAGTACGTGAGCAGTTCTTC.